One sample yielded the 11 T cell receptor beta chains listed below, sequenced in a study of blood T cells in healthy people across ages (dated by TCRdb to between 2015 and 2016). The protocol used for the library was 5' RACE. A second 7 to 11 cycle PCR used a sample-barcoded 5' primer and a J-beta primer mix. The public reads were quality trimmed at Q25 with fastp and then assembled into clones with MiXCR by TCRdb, keeping productive beta chains. Each CDR3 protein gets just one entry, which takes the most common genes and DNA from the rows behind it. The sample has 1.8 million or so distinct CDR3 sequences on record, 35% to 50% of them singletons. The top ten constitute more than 20% of the sample. The sample taken for sequencing was blood. These receptors were taken from a human donor in good health.

Only a few counts were recorded for this clonotype. The rearrangement links TRBV5-6 to TRBJ1-4; no clear D gene. This CDR3 is built from 12 residues. Germline V gene sequence: CDR1 SGHDT, CDR2 YYEEEE. With 2 bases removed from V and 8 bases from J, the gap between germline ends came to 7 bases. CDR3 protein: CASSFAMEKLFF. In DNA form, the CDR3 reads TGTGCCAGCAGCTTTGCAATGGAAAAACTGTTTTTT.

The chain joins TRBV4-1 to TRBJ1-5, with D unresolved. Germline V CDR1 and CDR2: MGHRA, YSYEKL. V was clipped by 1 base and J by 4 bases, with 8 bases between them. This CDR3 has 14 amino acids. Written as DNA, the CDR3 is TGCGCCAGCAGCCAAGTACCCGTAAATCAGCCCCAGCATTTT. Its translation: CASSQVPVNQPQHF.

This rearrangement joins TRBV14 to TRBJ2-1; 8 bases are a match to TRBD1. The CDR3 is made up of 20 amino acids. Germline CDR1 reads SGHDN; CDR2 reads FVKESK. V trimming: 0 bases; J trimming: 3 bases; junction bases outside the gene matches: 16. This chain's CDR3 is CASSQDDGDRPVRDYNEQFF. CDR3 in DNA: TGTGCCAGCAGCCAAGATGATGGGGACAGGCCGGTGAGGGACTACAATGAGCAGTTCTTC.

V and J are TRBV12-3 or TRBV12-4 and TRBJ1-1; no reliable D call. With 4 bases removed from V and 6 bases from J, the gap between germline ends came to 6 bases. The CDR3 consists of 11 residues. The CDR3 spells CASSWGSEAFF. The CDR3 DNA follows: TGTGCCAGCAGTTGGGGATCTGAAGCTTTCTTT.

This chain uses TRBV2 with TRBJ2-7; D remains unclear. The V gene's germline CDR1 is SNHLY and CDR2 FYNNEI. V lost 2 bases and J 4 bases, leaving 15 bases between the germline ends. This CDR3 is 15 amino acids long. The CDR3 DNA reads as TGTGCCAGCAGTGAAATTTGGGCAGAGACTTACGAGCAGTACTTC. Translation gives CASSEIWAETYEQYF.

CDR3 in amino acids: CASSPWTESEAFF. The CDR3 nucleotides are TGTGCCAGCTCACCATGGACAGAGTCTGAAGCTTTCTTT. V gene TRBV18 combines with J gene TRBJ1-1; weak D call: TRBD1 (6 bases). The germline gives CDR1 KGHSH, CDR2 LQKENI. CDR3 length: 13 amino acids. Trimming cost V 2 bases and J 6 bases, with 10 bases left between them.

The V and J genes are TRBV7-9 and TRBJ1-5, with 7 nucleotides matching TRBD1. The germline CDR1 and CDR2 sequences are SEHNR and FQNEAQ (reference sequence). V was clipped by 3 bases and J by 4 bases; unmatched bases: 9. The CDR3 has 16 residues. The CDR3 reads CASSLAEGQLNQPQHF. The CDR3 DNA reads as TGTGCCAGCAGCTTGGCAGAGGGACAGCTTAATCAGCCCCAGCATTTT.

The chain links TRBV10-3 to TRBJ2-6; no clear D. V was shortened by 0 bases and J by 0 bases, with 12 bases between the two germline ends. Germline V gives CDR1 ENHRY, CDR2 SYGVKD. CDR3 length equals 18 residues. CDR3 sequence reads: CAISESKRGISGANVLTF. The CDR3 region has the DNA TGTGCCATCAGTGAGTCAAAAAGAGGAATCTCTGGGGCCAACGTCCTGACTTTC.

This clonotype was counted between two and nine times. The rearrangement links TRBV9 to TRBJ2-6, with D perhaps given as TRBD1 or TRBD2 (5 bases each). This CDR3 comprises 18 residues. Between the trimmed V and J ends, which lost 3 bases and 0 bases, there was a span of 16 bases. Germline V lookup: CDR1 SGDLS, CDR2 YYNGEE. The CDR3 reads CASSAEGRLYSGANVLTF. CDR3 sequence (DNA): TGTGCCAGCAGCGCCGAGGGACGGCTATACTCTGGGGCCAACGTCCTGACTTTC.

The chain combines TRBV28 with TRBJ2-7; 9 bases are shared with TRBD2. The length of the CDR3 is 16 residues. V shed 6 bases, J shed 5 bases, and the junction held 14 bases outside the gene matches. Germline V gene data show CDR1 as MDHEN and CDR2 as SYDVKM. This chain's CDR3 is CASSPGGSGGYNEQYF. DNA for the CDR3: TGTGCCAGCAGCCCTGGGGGAAGCGGGGGGTACAACGAGCAGTACTTC.

This clonotype was counted a single time. The CDR3 DNA sequence: TGTGCCAGCAGTTTAGCGAAACACCACACAGGGAGCTCCTACAATGAGCAGTTCTTC. It encodes CASSLAKHHTGSSYNEQFF. The genes are TRBV12-3 or TRBV12-4 and TRBJ2-1, with D perhaps matching TRBD1 (6 bases). Trimming cost V 0 bases and J 0 bases, with 18 bases left between them. The CDR3 covers 19 residues.